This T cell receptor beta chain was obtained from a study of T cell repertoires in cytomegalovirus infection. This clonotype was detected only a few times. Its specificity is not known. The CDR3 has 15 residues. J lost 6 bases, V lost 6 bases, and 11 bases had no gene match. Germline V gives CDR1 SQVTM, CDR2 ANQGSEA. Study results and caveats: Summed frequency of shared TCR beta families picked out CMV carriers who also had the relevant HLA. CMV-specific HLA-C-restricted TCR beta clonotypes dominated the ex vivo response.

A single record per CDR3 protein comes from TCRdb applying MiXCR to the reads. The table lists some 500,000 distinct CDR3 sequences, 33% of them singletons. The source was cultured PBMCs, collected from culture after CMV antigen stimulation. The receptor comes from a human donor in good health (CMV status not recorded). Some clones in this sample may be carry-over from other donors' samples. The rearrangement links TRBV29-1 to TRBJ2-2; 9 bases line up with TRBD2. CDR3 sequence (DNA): TGCAGCGTGACACCCTTCTCTAGCGGGGCCGGGGAGCTGTTTTTT. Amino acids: CSVTPFSSGAGELFF.